This T cell receptor (beta chain) was sequenced in a study of blood T cell repertoires in COVID-19. Study information: Acute and convalescent COVID-19 samples came from the United States, Italy and Spain.

Trimming left V 6 bases short and J 4 bases short, with 10 bases between. Germline V CDR1 and CDR2: LGHNT, FRNRAP. The CDR3 spans 13 residues. Repertoires were generated with immunoSEQ multiplex PCR, while TCRdb's copy carries only in-frame clones and drops some. The sample has tens of thousands of clones; 70% to 90% are singletons. The chain joins TRBV12-5 to TRBJ1-3, with unresolved D. The TCR originated in a man in his forties or fifties with acute or convalescent COVID-19. Material for sequencing was peripheral blood. In DNA, the CDR3 is TGTGCTAGTGGCCCCCTGGAGGGAAACACCATATATTTT. Translated, it gives CASGPLEGNTIYF.